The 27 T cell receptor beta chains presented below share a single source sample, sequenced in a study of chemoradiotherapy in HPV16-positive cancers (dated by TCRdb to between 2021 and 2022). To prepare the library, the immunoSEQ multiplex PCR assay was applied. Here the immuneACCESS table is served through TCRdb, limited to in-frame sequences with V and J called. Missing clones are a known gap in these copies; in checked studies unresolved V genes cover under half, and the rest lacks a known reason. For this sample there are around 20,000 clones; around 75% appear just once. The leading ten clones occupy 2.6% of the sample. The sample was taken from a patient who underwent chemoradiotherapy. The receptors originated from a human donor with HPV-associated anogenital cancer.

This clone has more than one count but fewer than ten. CDR3 sequence: CASSFITGQTGELFF. DNA for the CDR3: TGTGCCAGCAGTTTTATCACAGGTCAAACCGGGGAGCTGTTTTTT. The rearrangement joins TRBV28 to TRBJ2-2, with D possibly being TRBD1 (5 bases). There are 15 residues in the CDR3. The germline gives CDR1 MDHEN, CDR2 SYDVKM. V gave up 3 bases and J gave up 5 bases, with 13 bases separating them.

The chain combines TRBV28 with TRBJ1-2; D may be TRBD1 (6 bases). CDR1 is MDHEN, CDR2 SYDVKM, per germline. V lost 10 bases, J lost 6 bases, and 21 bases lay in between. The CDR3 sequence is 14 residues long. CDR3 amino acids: CATPIGGLGDGYTF. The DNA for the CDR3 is TGTGCCACCCCGATTGGGGGGCTTGGAGATGGCTACACCTTC.

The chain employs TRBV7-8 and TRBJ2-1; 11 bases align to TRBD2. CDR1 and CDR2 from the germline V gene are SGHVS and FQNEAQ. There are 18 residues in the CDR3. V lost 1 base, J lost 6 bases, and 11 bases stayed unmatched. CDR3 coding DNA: TGTGCCAGCAGCTTAGACCATACAACTAGCGGGAGTGTCAATGAGCAGTTCTTC. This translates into CASSLDHTTSGSVNEQFF. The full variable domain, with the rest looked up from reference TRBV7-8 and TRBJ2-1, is GAGVSQSPRYKVAKRGQDVALRCDPISGHVSLFWYQQALGQGPEFLTYFQNEAQLDKSGLPSDRFFAERPEGSVSTLKIQRTQQEDSAVYLCASSLDHTTSGSVNEQFFGPGTRLTVL.

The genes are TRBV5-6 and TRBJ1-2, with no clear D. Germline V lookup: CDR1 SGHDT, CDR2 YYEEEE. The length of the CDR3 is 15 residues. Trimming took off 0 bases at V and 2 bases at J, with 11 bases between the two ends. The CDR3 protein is CASSLANLNNYGYTF. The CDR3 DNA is TGTGCCAGCAGCTTGGCGAATTTAAACAACTATGGCTACACCTTC.

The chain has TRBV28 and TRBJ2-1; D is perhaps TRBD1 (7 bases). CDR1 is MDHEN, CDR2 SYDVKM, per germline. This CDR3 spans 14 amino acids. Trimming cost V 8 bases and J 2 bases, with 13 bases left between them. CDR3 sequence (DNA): TGTGCCAGCGAGGCAGGGGGGACCTACAATGAGCAGTTCTTC. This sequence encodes CASEAGGTYNEQFF. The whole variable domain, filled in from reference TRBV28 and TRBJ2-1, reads DVKVTQSSRYLVKRTGEKVFLECVQDMDHENMFWYRQDPGLGLRLIYFSYDVKMKEKGDIPEGYSVSREKKERFSLILESASTNQTSMYLCASEAGGTYNEQFFGPGTRLTVL.

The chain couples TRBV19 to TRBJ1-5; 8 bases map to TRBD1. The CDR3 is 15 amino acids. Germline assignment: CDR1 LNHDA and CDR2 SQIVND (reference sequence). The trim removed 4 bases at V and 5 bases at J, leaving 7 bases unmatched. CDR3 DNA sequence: TGTGCCAGTAGTAGGACAGGGACCGTTGATCAGCCCCAGCATTTT. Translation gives CASSRTGTVDQPQHF.

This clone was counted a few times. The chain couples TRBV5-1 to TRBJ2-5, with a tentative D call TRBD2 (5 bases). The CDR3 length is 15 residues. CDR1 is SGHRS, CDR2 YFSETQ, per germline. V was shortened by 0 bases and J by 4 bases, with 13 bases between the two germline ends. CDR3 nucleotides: TGCGCCAGCAGCTTGGACGTAGAGGGAGTAGAGACCCAGTACTTC. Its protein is CASSLDVEGVETQYF.

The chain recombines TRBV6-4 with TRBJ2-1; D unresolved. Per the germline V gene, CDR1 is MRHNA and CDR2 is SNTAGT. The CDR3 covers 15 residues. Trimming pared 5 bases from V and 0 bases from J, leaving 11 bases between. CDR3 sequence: CASSPDPSSYNEQFF. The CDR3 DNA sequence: TGTGCCAGCAGTCCGGACCCTAGCTCCTACAATGAGCAGTTCTTC.

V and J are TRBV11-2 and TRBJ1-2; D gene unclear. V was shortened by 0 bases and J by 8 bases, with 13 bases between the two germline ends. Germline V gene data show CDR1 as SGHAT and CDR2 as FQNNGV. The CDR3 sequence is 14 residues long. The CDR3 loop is CASSLDQSMGGYTF. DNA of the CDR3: TGTGCCAGCAGCTTAGATCAGAGTATGGGAGGCTACACCTTC.

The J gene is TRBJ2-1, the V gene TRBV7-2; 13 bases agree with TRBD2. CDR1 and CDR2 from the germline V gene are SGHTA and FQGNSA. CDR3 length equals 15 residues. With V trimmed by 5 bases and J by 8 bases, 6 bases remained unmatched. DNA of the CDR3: TGTGCCAGCAGCCCCCGGACTAGCGGGAGTCATGAGCAGTTCTTC. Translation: CASSPRTSGSHEQFF. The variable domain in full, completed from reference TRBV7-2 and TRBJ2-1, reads GAGVSQSPSNKVTEKGKDVELRCDPISGHTALYWYRQSLGQGLEFLIYFQGNSAPDKSGLPSDRFSAERTGGSVSTLTIQRTQQEDSAVYLCASSPRTSGSHEQFFGPGTRLTVL.

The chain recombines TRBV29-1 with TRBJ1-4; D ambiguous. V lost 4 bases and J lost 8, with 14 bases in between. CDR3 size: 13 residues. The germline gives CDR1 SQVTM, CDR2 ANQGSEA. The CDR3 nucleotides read TGCAGCGTTGCAGCTGGGGTTGGAGAAAAACTGTTTTTT. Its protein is CSVAAGVGEKLFF.

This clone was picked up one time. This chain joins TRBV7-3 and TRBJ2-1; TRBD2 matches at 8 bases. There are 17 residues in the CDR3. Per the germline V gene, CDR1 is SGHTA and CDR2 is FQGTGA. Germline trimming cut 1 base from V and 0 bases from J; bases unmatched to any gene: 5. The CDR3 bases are TGTGCCAGCAGCTTAAGAGCGGGAGAGGACTCCTACAATGAGCAGTTCTTC. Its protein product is CASSLRAGEDSYNEQFF. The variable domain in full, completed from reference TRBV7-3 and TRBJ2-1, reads GAGVSQTPSNKVTEKGKYVELRCDPISGHTALYWYRQSLGQGPEFLIYFQGTGAADDSGLPNDRFFAVRPEGSVSTLKIQRTERGDSAVYLCASSLRAGEDSYNEQFFGPGTRLTVL.

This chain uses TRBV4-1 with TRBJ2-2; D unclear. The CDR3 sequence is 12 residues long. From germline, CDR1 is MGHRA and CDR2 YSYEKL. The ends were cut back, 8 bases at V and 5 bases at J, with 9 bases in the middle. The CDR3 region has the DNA TGCGCCAGCGCTTACAGTACCGGGGAGCTGTTTTTT. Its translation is CASAYSTGELFF.

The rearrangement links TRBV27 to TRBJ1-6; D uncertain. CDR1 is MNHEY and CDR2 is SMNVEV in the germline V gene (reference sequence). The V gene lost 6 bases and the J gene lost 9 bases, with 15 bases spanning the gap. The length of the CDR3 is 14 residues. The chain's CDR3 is CASRLQTSSSPLHF. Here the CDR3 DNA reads TGTGCCAGCAGACTACAGACCTCTAGTTCACCCCTCCACTTT.

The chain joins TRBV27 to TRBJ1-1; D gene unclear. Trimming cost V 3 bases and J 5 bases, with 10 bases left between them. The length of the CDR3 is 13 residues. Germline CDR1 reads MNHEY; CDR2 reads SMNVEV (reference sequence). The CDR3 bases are TGTGCCAGCAGTTTGAACGGGTTTACTGAAGCTTTCTTT. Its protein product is CASSLNGFTEAFF.

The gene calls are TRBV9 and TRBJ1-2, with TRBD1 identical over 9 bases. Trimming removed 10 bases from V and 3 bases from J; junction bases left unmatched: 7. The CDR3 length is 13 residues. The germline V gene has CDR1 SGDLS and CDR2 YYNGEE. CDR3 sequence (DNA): TGTGCCTCGGGGACAGGGAATCACTATGGCTACACCTTC. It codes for CASGTGNHYGYTF.

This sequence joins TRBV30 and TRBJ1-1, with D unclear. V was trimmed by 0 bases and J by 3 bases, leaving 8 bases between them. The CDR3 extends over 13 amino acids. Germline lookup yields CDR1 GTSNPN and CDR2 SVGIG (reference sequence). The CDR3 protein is CAWSVPPDTEAFF. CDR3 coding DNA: TGTGCCTGGAGTGTACCGCCAGACACTGAAGCTTTCTTT.

Here the CDR3 reads CASSPRGLSVNEQFF. CDR3 sequence (DNA): TGTGCCAGCAGTCCCAGAGGGCTGTCGGTGAATGAGCAGTTCTTC. The chain combines TRBV28 with TRBJ2-1; a possible D gene is TRBD2 (5 bases). The CDR3 length is 15 residues. The germline V and J ends were trimmed by 5 bases and 7 bases, with 18 bases remaining between them. Germline V CDR1 and CDR2: MDHEN, SYDVKM.

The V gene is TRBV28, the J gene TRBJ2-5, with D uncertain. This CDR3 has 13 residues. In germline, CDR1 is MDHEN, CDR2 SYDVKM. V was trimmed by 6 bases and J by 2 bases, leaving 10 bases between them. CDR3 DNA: TGTGCCAGCAGGGTAGTGGATCAAGAGACCCAGTACTTC. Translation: CASRVVDQETQYF.

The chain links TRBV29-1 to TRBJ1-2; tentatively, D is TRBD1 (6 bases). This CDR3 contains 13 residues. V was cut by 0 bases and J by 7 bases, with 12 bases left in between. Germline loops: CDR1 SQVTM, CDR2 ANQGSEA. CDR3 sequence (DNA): TGCAGCGTTGAAGAAGTCAGGGGTACTGGCTACACCTTC. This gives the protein CSVEEVRGTGYTF.

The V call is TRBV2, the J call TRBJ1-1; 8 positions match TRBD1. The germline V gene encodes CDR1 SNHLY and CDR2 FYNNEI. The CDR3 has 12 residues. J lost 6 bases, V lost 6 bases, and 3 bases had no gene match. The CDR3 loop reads CASRQQGAEAFF. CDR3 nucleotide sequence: TGTGCCAGCAGACAACAGGGGGCTGAAGCTTTCTTT.

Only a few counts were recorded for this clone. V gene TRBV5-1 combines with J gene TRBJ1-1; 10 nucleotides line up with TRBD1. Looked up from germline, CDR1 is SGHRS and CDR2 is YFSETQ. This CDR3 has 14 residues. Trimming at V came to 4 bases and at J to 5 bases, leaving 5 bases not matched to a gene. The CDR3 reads CASSRRTGGTEAFF. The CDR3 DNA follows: TGCGCCAGCAGCCGCAGGACAGGGGGAACTGAAGCTTTCTTT.

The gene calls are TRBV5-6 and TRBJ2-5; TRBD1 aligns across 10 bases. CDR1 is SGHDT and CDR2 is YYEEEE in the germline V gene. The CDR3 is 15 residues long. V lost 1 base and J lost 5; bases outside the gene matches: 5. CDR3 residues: CASSLRTGGMETQYF. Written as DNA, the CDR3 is TGTGCCAGCAGCTTGAGGACAGGGGGAATGGAGACCCAGTACTTC.

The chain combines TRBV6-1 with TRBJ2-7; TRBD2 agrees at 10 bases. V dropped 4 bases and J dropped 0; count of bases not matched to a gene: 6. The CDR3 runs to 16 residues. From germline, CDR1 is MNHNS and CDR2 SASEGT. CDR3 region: CASSAALAGSSYEQYF. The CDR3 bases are TGTGCCAGCAGTGCCGCACTAGCGGGATCCTCCTACGAGCAGTACTTC.

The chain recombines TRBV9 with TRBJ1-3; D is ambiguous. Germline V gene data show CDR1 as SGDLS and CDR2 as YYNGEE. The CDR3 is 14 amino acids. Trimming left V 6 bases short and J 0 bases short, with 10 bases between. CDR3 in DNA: TGTGCCAGCAAAGCAGGCAACTCTGGAAACACCATATATTTT. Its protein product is CASKAGNSGNTIYF.

In DNA form, the CDR3 reads TGTGCCAGCAGCTTAAAACAGTACGAGCAGTACTTC. This gives the protein CASSLKQYEQYF. The chain is built from TRBV11-3 and TRBJ2-7; D uncertain. CDR1 and CDR2 from the germline V gene are SGHNT and YENEEA. Trimming pared 2 bases from V and 4 bases from J, leaving 6 bases between. The CDR3 contains 12 residues.

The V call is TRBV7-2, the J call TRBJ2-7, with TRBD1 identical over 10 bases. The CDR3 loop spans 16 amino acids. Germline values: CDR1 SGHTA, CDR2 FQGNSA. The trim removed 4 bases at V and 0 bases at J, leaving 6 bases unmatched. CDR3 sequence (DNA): TGTGCCAGCAGCTCTGGACAGGGGGGCCTCTCCTACGAGCAGTACTTC. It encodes CASSSGQGGLSYEQYF. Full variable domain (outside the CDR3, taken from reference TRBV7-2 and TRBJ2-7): GAGVSQSPSNKVTEKGKDVELRCDPISGHTALYWYRQSLGQGLEFLIYFQGNSAPDKSGLPSDRFSAERTGGSVSTLTIQRTQQEDSAVYLCASSSGQGGLSYEQYFGPGTRLTVT.